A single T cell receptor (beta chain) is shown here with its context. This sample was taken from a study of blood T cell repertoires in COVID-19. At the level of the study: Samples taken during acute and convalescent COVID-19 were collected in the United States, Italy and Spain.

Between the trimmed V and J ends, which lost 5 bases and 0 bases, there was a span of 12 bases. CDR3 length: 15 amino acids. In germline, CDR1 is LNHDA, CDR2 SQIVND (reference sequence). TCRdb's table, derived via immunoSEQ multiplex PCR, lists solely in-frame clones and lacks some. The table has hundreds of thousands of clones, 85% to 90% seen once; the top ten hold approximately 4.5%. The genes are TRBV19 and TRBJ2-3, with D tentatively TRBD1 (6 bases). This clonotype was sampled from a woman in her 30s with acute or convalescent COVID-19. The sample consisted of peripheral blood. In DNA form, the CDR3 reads TGTGCCAGTAGTGCGAGGGGGTGGAGCACAGATACGCAGTATTTT. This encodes CASSARGWSTDTQYF.